These 22 T cell receptor beta chains came from one sample sequenced in a study of cytomegalovirus exposure and HLA in healthy donors. Primers included in the PCR were 60 Vbeta and 13 Jbeta primers. The assay was immunoSEQ multiplex PCR, and TCRdb's table has in-frame clones only and misses some. The repertoire holds more than 80,000 clones, nearly 80% seen once, with over 4% in the top ten. What was sequenced was PBMCs. Every receptor here comes from a woman aged 35 to 49 in good health and CMV-seropositive.

This clone has just one count. This chain joins TRBV4-1 and TRBJ2-1; 14 positions match TRBD2. The CDR3 loop spans 15 amino acids. The germline V gene encodes CDR1 MGHRA and CDR2 YSYEKL. V trimming: 1 base; J trimming: 8 bases; junction bases outside the gene matches: 1. The CDR3 loop is CASSQGTSGRYEQFF. CDR3 DNA sequence: TGCGCCAGCAGCCAAGGGACTAGCGGGAGGTATGAGCAGTTCTTC.

This chain uses TRBV25-1 with TRBJ2-2; 14 bases agree with TRBD2. CDR1 is MGHDK and CDR2 is SYGVNS in the germline V gene. V shed 4 bases, J shed 1 base, and the junction held 2 bases outside the gene matches. There are 17 residues in the CDR3. DNA of the CDR3: TGTGCCAGCAGTGGGGGACTAGCGGGAGAGAACACCGGGGAGCTGTTTTTT. Protein product: CASSGGLAGENTGELFF.

V is TRBV27 and J is TRBJ1-2, with 9 bases matching TRBD1. The CDR3 extends over 14 amino acids. The V gene's germline CDR1 is MNHEY and CDR2 SMNVEV (reference sequence). V trimming: 6 bases; J trimming: 8 bases; junction bases outside the gene matches: 10. CDR3 nucleotide sequence: TGTGCCAGCAGACCTCCGGGACAGGGCTGGGGCTACACCTTC. It yields the protein CASRPPGQGWGYTF.

V is TRBV7-2 and J is TRBJ2-1; 8 bases line up with TRBD2. Germline lookup yields CDR1 SGHTA and CDR2 FQGNSA. The V gene end was trimmed by 1 base and the J gene end by 5 bases; junction bases not matched to a gene: 7. The CDR3 is 16 amino acids. The CDR3 sequence is CASSLGSSGRHNEQFF. In DNA, the CDR3 is TGTGCCAGCAGCTTAGGATCCAGCGGGAGACACAATGAGCAGTTCTTC. Combining the CDR3 with reference TRBV7-2 and TRBJ2-1 gives the whole variable domain GAGVSQSPSNKVTEKGKDVELRCDPISGHTALYWYRQSLGQGLEFLIYFQGNSAPDKSGLPSDRFSAERTGGSVSTLTIQRTQQEDSAVYLCASSLGSSGRHNEQFFGPGTRLTVL.

J is TRBJ2-1 and V is TRBV27; 9 bases are shared with TRBD1. Germline lookup yields CDR1 MNHEY and CDR2 SMNVEV (reference sequence). Trimming removed 5 bases from V and 4 bases from J; junction bases left unmatched: 9. The CDR3 is 16 residues long. The CDR3 region is CASSRPDRGIYNEQFF. CDR3 DNA sequence: TGTGCCAGCAGTCGTCCGGACAGGGGAATATACAATGAGCAGTTCTTC.

The chain uses TRBV6-1 and TRBJ1-5, with a weak D call TRBD1 (6 bases). Trimming removed 6 bases at V and 3 bases at J, with 12 bases between. Germline-derived CDR1 and CDR2 are MNHNS and SASEGT. This CDR3 has 14 amino acids. The CDR3, as DNA: TGTGCCAGCAGCCCGGACAGCCCCAATCAGCCCCAGCATTTT. Translating gives CASSPDSPNQPQHF.

On this clone: Within the sample, other DNA sequences also encode this same CDR3. This chain's CDR3 is CASSEGIGTYEQYF. CDR3 sequence (DNA): TGTGCCAGCAGCGAGGGGATCGGAACCTACGAGCAGTACTTC. The chain recombines TRBV9 with TRBJ2-7, with a weak D call TRBD1 (5 bases). V was shortened by 3 bases and J by 2 bases, with 12 bases between the two germline ends. The CDR3 extends over 14 amino acids. CDR1 and CDR2 from the germline V gene are SGDLS and YYNGEE.

This clone was picked up a small number of times. The chain has TRBV5-1 and TRBJ2-5; 8 bases are shared with TRBD2. Germline V CDR1 and CDR2: SGHRS, YFSETQ. V lost 2 bases and J lost 4; bases outside the gene matches: 7. CDR3 length equals 15 residues. In nucleotides, the CDR3 is TGCGCCAGCAGCTTTAGCGGGGTGGGGCCAGAGACCCAGTACTTC. This gives the protein CASSFSGVGPETQYF.

The rearrangement links TRBV9 to TRBJ1-2, with 7 bases lining up with TRBD1. The junction had 12 bases not matched to a gene; V was cut back by 3 bases and J by 4 bases. The germline gives CDR1 SGDLS, CDR2 YYNGEE. The length of the CDR3 is 16 residues. The CDR3 sequence: CASSGAPGQQIYGYTF. The DNA for the CDR3 is TGTGCCAGCAGCGGGGCGCCGGGACAGCAGATCTATGGCTACACCTTC.

The chain employs TRBV19 and TRBJ2-3; 8 positions match TRBD2. The CDR3 is 15 residues long. After removal of 7 bases from V and 2 bases from J, the junction contained 8 bases not matched to a gene. Per the germline V gene, CDR1 is LNHDA and CDR2 is SQIVND (reference sequence). The CDR3 DNA reads TGTGCCAGTAACCCAGCGGGAGTTTTCACAGATACGCAGTATTTT. Protein product: CASNPAGVFTDTQYF.

Written as DNA, the CDR3 is TGTGCCAGCAGTGTTACGGGTCTCAGCTCTGGGGCCAACGTCCTGACTTTC. Its protein product is CASSVTGLSSGANVLTF. V usage is TRBV6-1 and J usage is TRBJ2-6, with D hard to call. V was trimmed by 4 bases and J by 0 bases, leaving 13 bases between them. The CDR3 is made up of 17 amino acids. Germline lookup yields CDR1 MNHNS and CDR2 SASEGT.

The chain carries TRBV9 and TRBJ2-5; 11 nucleotides match TRBD1. V lost 0 bases, J lost 5 bases, and 3 bases stayed unmatched. The CDR3 contains 15 residues. The germline V gene has CDR1 SGDLS and CDR2 YYNGEE. The CDR3 here is CASSVGTGGLETQYF. DNA for the CDR3: TGTGCCAGCAGCGTAGGGACAGGGGGCCTTGAGACCCAGTACTTC. Filled out from reference TRBV9 and TRBJ2-5, the complete variable domain reads DSGVTQTPKHLITATGQRVTLRCSPRSGDLSVYWYQQSLDQGLQFLIQYYNGEERAKGNILERFSAQQFPDLHSELNLSSLELGDSALYFCASSVGTGGLETQYFGPGTRLLVL.

The J gene is TRBJ2-7, the V gene TRBV29-1; possible D gene TRBD2, 5 bases. Trimming removed 1 base at V and 2 bases at J, with 18 bases between. This CDR3 region has 16 residues. The V gene's germline CDR1 is SQVTM and CDR2 ANQGSEA. The CDR3 bases are TGCAGCGTTGAAGGTTTAGCGCGCCCCGGTACCTACGAGCAGTACTTC. Its protein product is CSVEGLARPGTYEQYF.

The chain is built from TRBV6-1 and TRBJ2-7; D is perhaps TRBD2 (6 bases). CDR3 length: 13 amino acids. V lost 6 bases to trimming and J lost 3 bases, with 12 bases between them. The germline CDR1 and CDR2 sequences are MNHNS and SASEGT. The CDR3 DNA reads as TGTGCCAGCAGCTTAGCGGAGGGCTACGAGCAGTACTTC. Amino acid sequence: CASSLAEGYEQYF.

The rearrangement joins TRBV11-2 to TRBJ2-5; perhaps TRBD1 as D (6 bases). Germline V lookup: CDR1 SGHAT, CDR2 FQNNGV. The V and J ends lost 4 bases and 5 bases respectively, with 20 bases between them. There are 16 residues in the CDR3. CDR3 sequence: CASSSLVRDIGETQYF. CDR3 DNA sequence: TGTGCCAGCAGCTCTCTCGTAAGGGACATCGGGGAGACCCAGTACTTC.

This clone counts as medium-sized. The conserved final phenylalanine or tryptophan is absent from the CDR3, which likely points to a read error. It is unclear where the CDR3 begins or ends on the DNA, so no DNA is shown, and the CDR3 is as TCRdb lists it. V gene TRBV27 combines with J gene TRBJ1-2; the table gives TRBD1 as D, unverified against the DNA. The CDR3 contains 14 residues when both ends are counted. CDR1 MNHEY and CDR2 SMNVEV come from the germline V gene (reference sequence). The CDR3 sequence: CASTPPKGQGSILG.

The chain has TRBV11-2 and TRBJ1-2; 7 bases are shared with TRBD1. V lost 9 bases, J lost 4 bases, and 11 bases stayed unmatched. This CDR3 contains 14 residues. Germline V gene data show CDR1 as SGHAT and CDR2 as FQNNGV. CDR3 nucleotides: TGTGCCAGTAACCGGGACAGAACTTCCTATGGCTACACCTTC. Translating gives CASNRDRTSYGYTF.

V and J are TRBV9 and TRBJ1-2; the match to TRBD1 covers 8 bases. There are 17 residues in the CDR3. V lost 0 bases and J lost 8; bases outside the gene matches: 15. Germline lookup yields CDR1 SGDLS and CDR2 YYNGEE. In DNA, the CDR3 is TGTGCCAGCAGCGTAGCCCTCGGGACAGGTGGGGAAGGCGGCTACACCTTC. This translates into CASSVALGTGGEGGYTF.

Concerning this clone: Other DNA sequences in this sample translate to the same CDR3. The V call is TRBV5-4, the J call TRBJ2-3, with TRBD2 matching 12 bases. The germline CDR1 and CDR2 sequences are SGHNT and YYREEE (reference sequence). V lost 5 bases and J lost 6; bases outside the gene matches: 7. This CDR3 contains 15 residues. CDR3 in amino acids: CASSRLAGELDTQYF. In DNA, the CDR3 is TGTGCCAGCAGTCGACTAGCGGGAGAATTGGATACGCAGTATTTT.

V and J are TRBV29-1 and TRBJ2-7, with TRBD2 as a possible D gene (5 bases). CDR1 and CDR2 from the germline V gene are SQVTM and ANQGSEA. CDR3 size: 13 residues. Trimming left V 2 bases short and J 5 bases short, with 13 bases between. CDR3 loop: CSVEFSGFDEQYF. The CDR3 bases are TGCAGCGTTGAATTTTCGGGGTTTGACGAGCAGTACTTC.

CDR3 DNA sequence: TGTGCCAGCAGTGAATCCCGTGGCAATCAGCCCCAGCATTTT. Protein product: CASSESRGNQPQHF. The gene calls are TRBV2 and TRBJ1-5; no clear D gene. The CDR3 has 14 amino acids. The ends were cut back, 2 bases at V and 2 bases at J, with 7 bases in the middle. The germline V gene encodes CDR1 SNHLY and CDR2 FYNNEI.

The V call is TRBV19, the J call TRBJ2-2; possibly TRBD2 for D (6 bases). The CDR3 is 17 amino acids. CDR1 is LNHDA and CDR2 is SQIVND in the germline V gene (reference sequence). V lost 7 bases, J lost 5 bases, and 23 bases lay in between. CDR3 in DNA: TGTGCCAGTACCAACCGGAATGGGGGGAGACGGACCGGGGAGCTGTTTTTT. Translating gives CASTNRNGGRRTGELFF.